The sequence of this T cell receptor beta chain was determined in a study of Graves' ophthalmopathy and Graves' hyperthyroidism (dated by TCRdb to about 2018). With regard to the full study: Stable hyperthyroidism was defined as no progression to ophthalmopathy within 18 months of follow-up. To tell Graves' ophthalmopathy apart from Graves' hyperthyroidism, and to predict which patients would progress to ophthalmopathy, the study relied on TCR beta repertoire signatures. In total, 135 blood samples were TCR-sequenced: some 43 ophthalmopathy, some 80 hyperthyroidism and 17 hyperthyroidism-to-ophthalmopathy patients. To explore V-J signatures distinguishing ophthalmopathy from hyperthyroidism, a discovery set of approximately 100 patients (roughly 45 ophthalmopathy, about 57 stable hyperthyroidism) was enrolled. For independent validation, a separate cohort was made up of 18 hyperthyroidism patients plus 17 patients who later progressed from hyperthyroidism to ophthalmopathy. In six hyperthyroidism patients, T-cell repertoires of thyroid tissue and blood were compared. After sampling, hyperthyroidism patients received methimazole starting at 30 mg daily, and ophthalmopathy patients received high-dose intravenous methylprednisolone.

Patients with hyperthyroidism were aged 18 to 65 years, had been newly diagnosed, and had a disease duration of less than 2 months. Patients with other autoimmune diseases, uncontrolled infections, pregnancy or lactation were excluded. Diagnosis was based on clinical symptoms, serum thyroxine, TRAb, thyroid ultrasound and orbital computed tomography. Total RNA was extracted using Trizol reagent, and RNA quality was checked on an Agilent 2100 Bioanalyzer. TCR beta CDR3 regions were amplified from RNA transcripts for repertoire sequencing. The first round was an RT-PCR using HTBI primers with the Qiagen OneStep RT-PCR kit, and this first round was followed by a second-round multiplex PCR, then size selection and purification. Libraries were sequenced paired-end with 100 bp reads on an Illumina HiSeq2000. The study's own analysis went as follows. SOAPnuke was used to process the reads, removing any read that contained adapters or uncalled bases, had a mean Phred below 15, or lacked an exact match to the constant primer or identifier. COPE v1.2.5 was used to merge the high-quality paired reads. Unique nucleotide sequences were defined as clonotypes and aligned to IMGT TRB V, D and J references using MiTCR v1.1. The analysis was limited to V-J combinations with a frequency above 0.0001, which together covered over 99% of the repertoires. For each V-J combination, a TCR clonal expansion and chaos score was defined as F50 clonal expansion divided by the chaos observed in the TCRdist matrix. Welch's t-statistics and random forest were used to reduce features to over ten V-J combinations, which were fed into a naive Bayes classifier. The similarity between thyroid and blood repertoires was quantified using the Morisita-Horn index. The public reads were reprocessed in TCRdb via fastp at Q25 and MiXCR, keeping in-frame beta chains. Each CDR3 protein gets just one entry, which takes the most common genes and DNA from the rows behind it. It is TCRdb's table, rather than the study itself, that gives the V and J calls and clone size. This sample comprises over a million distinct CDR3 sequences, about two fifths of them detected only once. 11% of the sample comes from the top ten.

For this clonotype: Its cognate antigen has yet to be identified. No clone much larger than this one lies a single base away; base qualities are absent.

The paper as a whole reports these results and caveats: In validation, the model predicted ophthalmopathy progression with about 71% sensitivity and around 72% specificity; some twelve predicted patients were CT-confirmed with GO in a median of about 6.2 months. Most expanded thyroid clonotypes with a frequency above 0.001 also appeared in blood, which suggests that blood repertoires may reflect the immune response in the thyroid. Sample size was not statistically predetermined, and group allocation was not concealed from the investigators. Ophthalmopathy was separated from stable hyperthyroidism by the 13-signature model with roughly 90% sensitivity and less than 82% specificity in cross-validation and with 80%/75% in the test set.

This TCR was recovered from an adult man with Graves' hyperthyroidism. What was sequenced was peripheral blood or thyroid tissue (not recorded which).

CDR3 protein: CASSYGGHGNQPQHF. The bases read TGTGCCAGCAGTTACGGGGGCCACGGCAATCAGCCCCAGCATTTT. The chain couples TRBV6-5 to TRBJ1-5; the D gene is perhaps TRBD1, on 6 matching bases. The germline V gene yields MNHEY for CDR1 and SVGAGI for CDR2. V was cut back by 2 bases and J by 2 bases, leaving a gap of 10 bases between them. The CDR3 sequence holds 15 residues, the cysteine and phenylalanine included. Kept here is only the CDR3 DNA, which spans 45 bases and is read in frame from base 1.